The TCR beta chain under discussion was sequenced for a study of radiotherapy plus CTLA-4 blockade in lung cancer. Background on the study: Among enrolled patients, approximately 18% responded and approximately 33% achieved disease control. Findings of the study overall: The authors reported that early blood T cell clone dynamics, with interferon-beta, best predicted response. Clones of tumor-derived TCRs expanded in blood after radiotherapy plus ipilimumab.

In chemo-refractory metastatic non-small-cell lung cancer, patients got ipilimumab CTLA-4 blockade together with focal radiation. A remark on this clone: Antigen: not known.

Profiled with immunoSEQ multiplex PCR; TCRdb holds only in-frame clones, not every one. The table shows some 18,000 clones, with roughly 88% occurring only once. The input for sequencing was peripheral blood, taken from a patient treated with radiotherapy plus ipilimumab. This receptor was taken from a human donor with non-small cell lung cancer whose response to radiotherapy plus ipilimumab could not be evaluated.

This CDR3 reads CASSQSGGELFF. DNA of the CDR3: TGTGCCAGCAGTCAATCCGGCGGGGAGCTGTTTTTT. The V call is TRBV6-5, the J call TRBJ2-2; D unclear. Germline V gives CDR1 MNHEY, CDR2 SVGAGI. This CDR3 is built from 12 residues. V lost 5 bases, J lost 7 bases, and 8 bases lay in between.